This TCR beta chain originates from a study of T cells after yellow fever vaccination. Findings and limits, study-wide: Researchers cautioned that FACS-sorted repertoires could harbor abundant clonotypes contaminating from the bulk population. Few clonotypes appeared in both CD4 and CD8 compartments. Reappearance after the booster was observed for most primary-vaccination clones (roughly 97% CD4, more than 70% CD8).

There are a few counts of this clonotype. The antigen is not known. The CDR3 has 15 residues. The V and J ends lost 0 bases and 0 bases respectively, with 9 bases between them. Germline V CDR1 and CDR2: SGDLS, YYNGEE. Each CDR3 protein gets one entry after TCRdb re-called the 5' RACE reads with MiXCR. The table shows more than 450,000 distinct CDR3 sequences, with about a fifth occurring only once. The chain couples TRBV9 to TRBJ1-2; no clear D gene. The sequencing here drew on PBMCs, taken 20 to 25 days after the first yellow fever vaccination. This clonotype was obtained from a man aged 18 to 30 who received the YFV17D yellow fever vaccine. The CDR3 reads CASSVGENSNYGYTF. DNA of the CDR3: TGTGCCAGCAGCGTAGGGGAAAATTCTAACTATGGCTACACCTTC.